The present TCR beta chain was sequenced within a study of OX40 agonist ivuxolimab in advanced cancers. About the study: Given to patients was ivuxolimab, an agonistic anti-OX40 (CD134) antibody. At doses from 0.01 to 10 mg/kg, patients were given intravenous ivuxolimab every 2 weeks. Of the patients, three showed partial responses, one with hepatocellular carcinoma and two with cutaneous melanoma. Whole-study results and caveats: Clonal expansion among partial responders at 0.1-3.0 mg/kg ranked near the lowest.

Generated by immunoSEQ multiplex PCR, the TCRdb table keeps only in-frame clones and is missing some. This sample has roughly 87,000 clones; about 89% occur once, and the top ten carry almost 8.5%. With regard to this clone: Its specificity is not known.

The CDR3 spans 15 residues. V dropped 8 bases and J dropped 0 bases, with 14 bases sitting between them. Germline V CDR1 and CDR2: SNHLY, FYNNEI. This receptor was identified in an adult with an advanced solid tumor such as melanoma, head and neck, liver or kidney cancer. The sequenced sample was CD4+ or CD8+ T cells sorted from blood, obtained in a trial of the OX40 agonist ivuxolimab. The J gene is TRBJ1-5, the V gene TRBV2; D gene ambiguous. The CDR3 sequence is CASSSSTTSNQPQHF. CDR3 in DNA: TGTGCCAGCTCCTCCTCGACAACTAGCAATCAGCCCCAGCATTTT.